Listed here are 15 T cell receptor beta chains from one sample, sequenced in a study of blood T cell repertoires in COVID-19. Measured with immunoSEQ multiplex PCR; TCRdb has only the in-frame clones, and not every one. The sample records roughly 15,000 clones, 84% being singletons. Input material: peripheral blood. These receptor sequences come from a man between 45 and 60 years old with active COVID-19.

The chain is built from TRBV19 and TRBJ2-5; D may be TRBD2 (5 bases). This CDR3 contains 15 residues. V dropped 1 base and J dropped 2 bases, with 11 bases sitting between them. Per germline, CDR1 LNHDA and CDR2 SQIVND (reference sequence). CDR3 DNA sequence: TGTGCCAGTAGTATAGGGGCGGGTGCACAAGAGACCCAGTACTTC. Translating it yields CASSIGAGAQETQYF.

This clone has a handful of counts. V is TRBV27 and J is TRBJ2-3; 14 bases align to TRBD2. V was clipped by 2 bases and J by 4 bases; unmatched bases: 2. The V gene's germline CDR1 is MNHEY and CDR2 SMNVEV (reference sequence). This CDR3 has 16 residues. The CDR3 DNA sequence: TGTGCCAGCAGTTTAGGGGGACTAGCGGGAGCAGATACGCAGTATTTT. This gives the protein CASSLGGLAGADTQYF.

The rearrangement links TRBV9 to TRBJ1-5, with unresolved D. The CDR3 extends over 16 amino acids. Trimming pared 0 bases from V and 1 base from J, leaving 11 bases between. Looked up from germline, CDR1 is SGDLS and CDR2 is YYNGEE. In nucleotides, the CDR3 is TGTGCCAGCAGCGTAGGTACGGGGTTAAGCAATCAGCCCCAGCATTTT. It codes for CASSVGTGLSNQPQHF.

The gene calls are TRBV7-3 and TRBJ1-1; 9 bases fit TRBD1. The length of the CDR3 is 14 residues. Losses at the gene ends were 5 bases for V and 4 bases for J; bases not matched to a gene: 5. Germline-derived CDR1 and CDR2 are SGHTA and FQGTGA. The CDR3 nucleotides read TGTGCCAGCAGCGAACAGGGGGCCGGCACTGAAGCTTTCTTT. It is translated as CASSEQGAGTEAFF. Filled out from reference TRBV7-3 and TRBJ1-1, the complete variable domain reads GAGVSQTPSNKVTEKGKYVELRCDPISGHTALYWYRQSLGQGPEFLIYFQGTGAADDSGLPNDRFFAVRPEGSVSTLKIQRTERGDSAVYLCASSEQGAGTEAFFGQGTRLTVV.

CDR3 sequence: CASSESASGRYADTQYF. CDR3 in DNA: TGTGCCAGCAGTGAATCCGCGAGCGGGAGGTATGCAGATACGCAGTATTTT. This chain joins TRBV25-1 and TRBJ2-3, with 9 bases lining up with TRBD2. The V gene end was trimmed by 1 base and the J gene end by 4 bases; junction bases not matched to a gene: 9. The CDR3 runs to 17 residues. Germline V CDR1 and CDR2: MGHDK, SYGVNS.

The chain couples TRBV7-3 to TRBJ2-1; tentatively, D is TRBD2 (6 bases). The V gene's germline CDR1 is SGHTA and CDR2 FQGTGA. Trimming removed 2 bases at V and 6 bases at J, with 11 bases between. The CDR3 covers 14 residues. DNA for the CDR3: TGTGCCAGCAGCTTATCCGGAGGGCGCAATGAGCAGTTCTTC. Translating it yields CASSLSGGRNEQFF.

The gene calls are TRBV9 and TRBJ2-3; 7 bases match TRBD2. CDR3 length: 16 residues. The V and J ends lost 0 bases and 1 base, in that order; junction bases with no gene match: 5. Germline V gene lookup returns CDR1 SGDLS and CDR2 YYNGEE. In DNA form, the CDR3 reads TGTGCCAGCAGCGTAGCTAGTCTAGCGGGCACAGATACGCAGTATTTT. Its translation: CASSVASLAGTDTQYF.

This CDR3 is CASPTSPGANVLTF. DNA of the CDR3: TGTGCCAGTCCTACTAGCCCTGGGGCCAACGTCCTGACTTTC. The chain couples TRBV19 to TRBJ2-6; D is possibly TRBD2 (6 bases). The CDR3 runs 14 residues. Germline V CDR1 and CDR2: LNHDA, SQIVND (reference sequence). V was cut by 8 bases and J by 2 bases, with 10 bases left in between. Variable domain in full (rest from reference TRBV19 and TRBJ2-6): DGGITQSPKYLFRKEGQNVTLSCEQNLNHDAMYWYRQDPGQGLRLIYYSQIVNDFQKGDIAEGYSVSREKKESFPLTVTSAQKNPTAFYLCASPTSPGANVLTFGAGSRLTVL.

This clone was seen more than once but under ten times. V and J are TRBV6-4 and TRBJ2-7, with 12 nucleotides matching TRBD2. V shed 2 bases, J shed 2 bases, and the junction held 4 bases outside the gene matches. Per the germline V gene, CDR1 is MRHNA and CDR2 is SNTAGT. This CDR3 has 16 residues. CDR3 bases: TGTGCCAGCAGTGACAGACTAGCGGGAGAAGCCTACGAGCAGTACTTC. It specifies CASSDRLAGEAYEQYF.

This rearrangement joins TRBV5-6 to TRBJ2-1; 10 bases align to TRBD2. Looked up from germline, CDR1 is SGHDT and CDR2 is YYEEEE. The V gene end was trimmed by 2 bases and the J gene end by 4 bases; junction bases not matched to a gene: 9. CDR3 length: 17 amino acids. The DNA of the CDR3 is TGTGCCAGCAGCTTCCTTAAAATAGCGGGGGGATACAATGAGCAGTTCTTC. It codes for CASSFLKIAGGYNEQFF.

The chain recombines TRBV27 with TRBJ2-1, with 12 bases identical to TRBD2. The germline gives CDR1 MNHEY, CDR2 SMNVEV (reference sequence). V shed 5 bases and J 7 bases; nucleotides not matched to a gene: 12. This CDR3 spans 17 amino acids. The CDR3 loop reads CASSSRTSGTVLNEQFF. Written as DNA, the CDR3 is TGTGCCAGCAGTAGCCGGACTAGCGGGACGGTGCTGAATGAGCAGTTCTTC.

This clone was counted a few times. The gene calls are TRBV20-1 and TRBJ2-7; the D gene is possibly TRBD1 (5 bases). V dropped 7 bases and J dropped 3 bases, with 10 bases sitting between them. Germline CDR1 is DFQATT and CDR2 is SNEGSKA (reference sequence). CDR3 length equals 11 residues. As DNA, the CDR3 is TGCAGTGGACAGCCCGGCTACGAGCAGTACTTC. Translated: CSGQPGYEQYF.

The chain combines TRBV9 with TRBJ2-5, with TRBD2 matching over 7 bases. CDR1 SGDLS and CDR2 YYNGEE come from the germline V gene. The CDR3 spans 14 residues. Unmatched junction bases numbered 1, after V lost 0 bases and J lost 2 bases. The CDR3 sequence: CASSVAAGQETQYF. CDR3 nucleotide sequence: TGTGCCAGCAGCGTAGCAGCGGGACAAGAGACCCAGTACTTC.

V and J are TRBV13 and TRBJ1-1; 7 bases line up with TRBD1. CDR1 is PRHDT and CDR2 is FYEKMQ in the germline V gene (reference sequence). The trim removed 4 bases at V and 6 bases at J, leaving 2 bases unmatched. The CDR3 spans 12 residues. The CDR3 protein is CASSYTGAEAFF. The CDR3 DNA sequence: TGTGCCAGCAGCTATACAGGGGCTGAAGCTTTCTTT.

This chain uses TRBV7-6 with TRBJ2-1; TRBD1 matches at 8 bases. This CDR3 is built from 15 residues. Per germline, CDR1 SGHVS and CDR2 FNYEAQ. Trimming cost V 4 bases and J 0 bases; bases outside gene matches: 2. The CDR3 here is CASSWTGSSYNEQFF. The CDR3 coding sequence is TGTGCCAGCAGCTGGACAGGGTCCTCCTACAATGAGCAGTTCTTC.